These 16 T cell receptor beta chains were sequenced from one sample in a study of blood T cells in healthy people across ages. A sample-barcoded 5' primer and a J-beta primer mix were used in a second PCR of about 7 to 12 cycles. Via MiXCR, TCRdb re-called the 5' RACE reads, giving one row per CDR3 protein. Here the sample spans roughly 1.4 million distinct CDR3 sequences, approximately 59% being singletons. Sequenced sample: blood. The receptors were gathered from a man younger than 35 in good health.

The V gene is TRBV7-9, the J gene TRBJ1-2; 7 nucleotides agree with TRBD1. V shed 5 bases and J 4 bases; nucleotides not matched to a gene: 16. Germline V gene lookup returns CDR1 SEHNR and CDR2 FQNEAQ (reference sequence). The CDR3 sequence is 17 residues long. The CDR3 protein is CASSPSGTVYRGYGYTF. CDR3 coding DNA: TGTGCCAGCAGCCCTTCCGGGACAGTTTACCGGGGCTATGGCTACACCTTC.

In its sample, this clonotype was seen a few times. The rearrangement uses TRBV29-1 and TRBJ2-7; 7 bases align to TRBD1. The germline CDR1 and CDR2 sequences are SQVTM and ANQGSEA. This CDR3 region has 14 residues. V trimming: 5 bases; J trimming: 0 bases; junction bases outside the gene matches: 7. Here the CDR3 DNA reads TGCAGCGTTTTTGAGGGGGCGTCCTCCTACGAGCAGTACTTC. This encodes CSVFEGASSYEQYF.

This clonotype was picked up one time. The chain employs TRBV7-9 and TRBJ2-3; TRBD2 matches 8 bases. V dropped 8 bases and J dropped 4; count of bases not matched to a gene: 11. This CDR3 comprises 15 residues. Germline loops: CDR1 SEHNR, CDR2 FQNEAQ (reference sequence). This CDR3 is CASGGGLGWADTQYF. The DNA for the CDR3 is TGTGCCAGCGGAGGGGGACTAGGATGGGCAGATACGCAGTATTTT.

A remark on this clonotype: At one of its ends the junction is not consistent with the germline gene, which may arise from a read error. J is TRBJ2-3 and V is TRBV5-1; D might be TRBD1 or TRBD2, each matching 5 bases. The CDR3 runs 15 residues. Germline CDR1 SGHRS, CDR2 YFSETQ. The CDR3 sequence: CASSLWGNGAETQYF. In nucleotides, the CDR3 is TGCGCCAGCAGCTTGTGGGGGAATGGGGCAGAGACGCAGTATTTT.

V usage is TRBV10-3 and J usage is TRBJ2-3; 12 positions match TRBD2. The length of the CDR3 is 17 residues. Germline V gene data show CDR1 as ENHRY and CDR2 as SYGVKD. V lost 0 bases, J lost 4 bases, and 5 bases stayed unmatched. CDR3 nucleotide sequence: TGTGCCATCAGTGAGTCGACTAGCGGGAGATCGGCAGATACGCAGTATTTT. This encodes CAISESTSGRSADTQYF.

The sample holds a few counts of this clonotype. The chain carries TRBV29-1 and TRBJ1-1; TRBD1 might be the D (6 bases). Germline CDR1 and CDR2: SQVTM and ANQGSEA. The CDR3 loop spans 13 amino acids. V was shortened by 4 bases and J by 5 bases, with 14 bases between the two germline ends. The CDR3, as DNA: TGCAGCGTTGGAGGGGGGGTGGGAACTGAAGCTTTCTTT. Protein product: CSVGGGVGTEAFF.

V gene TRBV7-9 combines with J gene TRBJ2-3, with D maybe TRBD1 (6 bases). V was clipped by 0 bases and J by 4 bases, with 20 bases between them. Germline values: CDR1 SEHNR, CDR2 FQNEAQ (reference sequence). The CDR3 is made up of 18 amino acids. CDR3 region: CASSLAPSGTSVADTQYF. CDR3 DNA sequence: TGTGCCAGCAGCTTAGCGCCCTCCGGGACATCCGTCGCAGATACGCAGTATTTT.

This clonotype has more than one count but fewer than ten. The chain employs TRBV4-1 and TRBJ2-3; a weak D match, TRBD2 (6 bases). Trimming cost V 2 bases and J 5 bases, with 8 bases left between them. The CDR3 has 13 amino acids. The V gene's germline CDR1 is MGHRA and CDR2 YSYEKL. CDR3 protein: CASSQRAGDTQYF. CDR3 bases: TGCGCCAGCAGCCAACGAGCGGGAGATACGCAGTATTTT.

This chain connects TRBV10-2 to TRBJ2-3; D call uncertain. Trimming pared 9 bases from V and 2 bases from J, leaving 9 bases between. The CDR3 sequence is 12 residues long. In germline, CDR1 is WSHSY, CDR2 SAAADI. CDR3 protein: CARRVSTDTQYF. In nucleotides, the CDR3 is TGCGCCAGGCGAGTCTCCACAGATACGCAGTATTTT.

This clonotype was detected a few times. The rearrangement joins TRBV20-1 to TRBJ2-5; D might be TRBD1 or TRBD2, each matching 5 bases. The CDR3 is 11 amino acids. Germline CDR1 and CDR2: DFQATT and SNEGSKA (reference sequence). Trimming took 3 bases from V and 12 from J, leaving 14 bases between them. This CDR3 is CSASHRDVKYF. The CDR3 DNA sequence: TGCAGTGCTAGTCACCGGGACGTAAAGTACTTC.

This clonotype was recorded a few times. The J gene is TRBJ2-5, the V gene TRBV7-9; a weak D match, TRBD1 (7 bases). The CDR3 has 12 amino acids. Germline V gives CDR1 SEHNR, CDR2 FQNEAQ (reference sequence). The germline V and J ends were trimmed by 5 bases and 11 bases, with 15 bases remaining between them. The CDR3 loop reads CASSGDSREQYF. The DNA for the CDR3 is TGTGCCAGCAGCGGGGACAGCCGGGAGCAGTACTTC. Full variable domain (outside the CDR3, taken from reference TRBV7-9 and TRBJ2-5): DTGVSQNPRHKITKRGQNVTFRCDPISEHNRLYWYRQTLGQGPEFLTYFQNEAQLEKSRLLSDRFSAERPKGSFSTLEIQRTEQGDSAMYLCASSGDSREQYFGPGTRLLVL.

The genes are TRBV29-1 and TRBJ1-2; D perhaps matches TRBD1 (6 bases). This CDR3 is 17 amino acids long. Per germline, CDR1 SQVTM and CDR2 ANQGSEA. Trimming took off 4 bases at V and 3 bases at J, with 24 bases between the two ends. The DNA of the CDR3 is TGCAGCGTTGTCATCAGGGGAAGGCGAAGCGGGGACTATGGCTACACCTTC. Its translation is CSVVIRGRRSGDYGYTF.

The rearrangement joins TRBV7-2 to TRBJ2-7, with 12 bases aligning to TRBD2. Germline V gene sequence: CDR1 SGHTA, CDR2 FQGNSA. The CDR3 spans 18 residues. V dropped 5 bases and J dropped 0; count of bases not matched to a gene: 11. The CDR3 loop reads CASSAKTGTSGPSYEQYF. CDR3 nucleotide sequence: TGTGCCAGCAGCGCAAAAACCGGGACTAGCGGGCCCTCCTACGAGCAGTACTTC. Variable domain in full (rest from reference TRBV7-2 and TRBJ2-7): GAGVSQSPSNKVTEKGKDVELRCDPISGHTALYWYRQSLGQGLEFLIYFQGNSAPDKSGLPSDRFSAERTGGSVSTLTIQRTQQEDSAVYLCASSAKTGTSGPSYEQYFGPGTRLTVT.

This chain connects TRBV7-8 to TRBJ1-1; unclear D gene. Trimming shortened V by 5 bases and J by 10 bases, and 23 bases separated the two germline ends. Germline lookup yields CDR1 SGHVS and CDR2 FQNEAQ. CDR3 length equals 15 residues. The CDR3, as DNA: TGTGCCAGCAGCCCTAGTTGGGATAATACAAAGGGAGCTTTCTTT. Protein product: CASSPSWDNTKGAFF. Full variable domain (remainder filled in from reference TRBV7-8 and TRBJ1-1): GAGVSQSPRYKVAKRGQDVALRCDPISGHVSLFWYQQALGQGPEFLTYFQNEAQLDKSGLPSDRFFAERPEGSVSTLKIQRTQQEDSAVYLCASSPSWDNTKGAFFGQGTRLTVV.

The chain joins TRBV7-9 to TRBJ2-7; 14 bases agree with TRBD2. CDR3 length equals 18 residues. V trimming: 4 bases; J trimming: 0 bases; junction bases outside the gene matches: 8. CDR1 and CDR2 from the germline V gene are SEHNR and FQNEAQ (reference sequence). In DNA, the CDR3 is TGTGCCAGCAGCTCGATCGGACTAGCGGGAGGCTACTCCTACGAGCAGTACTTC. It is translated as CASSSIGLAGGYSYEQYF. Based on the CDR3 plus reference TRBV7-9 and TRBJ2-7, the full variable domain is DTGVSQNPRHKITKRGQNVTFRCDPISEHNRLYWYRQTLGQGPEFLTYFQNEAQLEKSRLLSDRFSAERPKGSFSTLEIQRTEQGDSAMYLCASSSIGLAGGYSYEQYFGPGTRLTVT.

The V and J genes are TRBV28 and TRBJ2-5, with D tentatively TRBD2 (6 bases). This CDR3 is 15 amino acids long. Germline V CDR1 and CDR2: MDHEN, SYDVKM. The ends were cut back, 8 bases at V and 2 bases at J, with 18 bases in the middle. CDR3 loop: CASAPAGQRQETQYF. The CDR3, as DNA: TGTGCCAGCGCTCCTGCGGGGCAGAGACAAGAGACCCAGTACTTC.